The next 8 T cell receptor beta chains were all read from a single sample in a study of blood T cell repertoires in COVID-19. The assay was immunoSEQ multiplex PCR, and TCRdb's table has in-frame clones only and misses some. The data show under 200,000 clones, roughly 83% seen once. The specimen sequenced was PBMCs or T cells enriched from blood (not recorded which). The receptors shown here come from a woman aged 60-75 years who had recovered from COVID-19.

J is TRBJ1-4 and V is TRBV6-5; 8 bases are shared with TRBD1. Germline V gives CDR1 MNHEY, CDR2 SVGAGI. With 0 bases clipped from V and 7 bases from J, the junction kept 7 bases outside the gene matches. The CDR3 contains 16 residues. The CDR3 DNA reads as TGTGCCAGCAGTTACTCCGGGACAGGTCCTATTGAAAAACTGTTTTTT. This translates into CASSYSGTGPIEKLFF.

This clone turned up a few times. The chain couples TRBV28 to TRBJ1-1; D is perhaps TRBD1 (6 bases). The CDR3 length is 15 residues. Germline values: CDR1 MDHEN, CDR2 SYDVKM. Trimming left V 8 bases short and J 0 bases short, with 16 bases between. This chain's CDR3 is CASRTSDSLNTEAFF. In DNA, the CDR3 is TGTGCCAGCCGGACTTCGGACAGCCTGAACACTGAAGCTTTCTTT.

This clone was counted between two and nine times. The chain combines TRBV11-2 with TRBJ1-4, with a possible D match to TRBD1 (6 bases). Germline V gene sequence: CDR1 SGHAT, CDR2 FQNNGV. CDR3 size: 14 residues. Trimming pared 2 bases from V and 7 bases from J, leaving 11 bases between. Here the CDR3 reads CASSLTGMVEKLFF. CDR3 DNA sequence: TGTGCCAGCAGCTTAACAGGGATGGTTGAAAAACTGTTTTTT.

This chain connects TRBV30 to TRBJ2-5, with 13 bases matching TRBD2. V lost 5 bases and J lost 6; bases outside the gene matches: 3. The CDR3 has 13 amino acids. Germline V gives CDR1 GTSNPN, CDR2 SVGIG (reference sequence). The CDR3 DNA sequence: TGTGCCTGGTGGACTAGCGGGAGTAAGACCCAGTACTTC. It codes for CAWWTSGSKTQYF. Supplemented by reference TRBV30 and TRBJ2-5, the full variable domain reads SQTIHQWPATLVQPVGSPLSLECTVEGTSNPNLYWYRQAAGRGLQLLFYSVGIGQISSEVPQNLSASRPQDRQFILSSKKLLLSDSGFYLCAWWTSGSKTQYFGPGTRLLVL.

The chain employs TRBV19 and TRBJ1-1; unclear D gene. Per the germline V gene, CDR1 is LNHDA and CDR2 is SQIVND (reference sequence). The V gene lost 3 bases and the J gene lost 0 bases, with 8 bases spanning the gap. The CDR3 consists of 14 residues. The CDR3 sequence is CASSISPVNTEAFF. The CDR3 region has the DNA TGTGCCAGTAGTATTTCCCCGGTGAACACTGAAGCTTTCTTT.

The V call is TRBV29-1, the J call TRBJ2-3; possibly TRBD1 for D (5 bases). The CDR3 is 14 amino acids. The germline CDR1 and CDR2 sequences are SQVTM and ANQGSEA. V shed 4 bases and J shed 0 bases, with 11 bases lying between them. CDR3 nucleotides: TGCAGCGTTGCAACAGGACCTAGCACAGATACGCAGTATTTT. It specifies CSVATGPSTDTQYF.

This clone appeared a single time. This chain connects TRBV30 to TRBJ1-1; no definite D call. The CDR3 is 13 amino acids. Germline CDR1 is GTSNPN and CDR2 is SVGIG (reference sequence). Trimming cost V 3 bases and J 1 base, with 9 bases left between them. In nucleotides, the CDR3 is TGTGCCTGGAGCAGGCATCAGAACACTGAAGCTTTCTTT. Its protein is CAWSRHQNTEAFF.

The chain couples TRBV27 to TRBJ1-6; maybe TRBD1 (6 bases). CDR3 length: 15 residues. V lost 7 bases and J lost 2, with 12 bases in between. The germline gives CDR1 MNHEY, CDR2 SMNVEV (reference sequence). CDR3 residues: CASTPGGAYNSPLHF. The CDR3 DNA follows: TGTGCCAGCACCCCTGGGGGCGCCTATAATTCACCCCTCCACTTT.